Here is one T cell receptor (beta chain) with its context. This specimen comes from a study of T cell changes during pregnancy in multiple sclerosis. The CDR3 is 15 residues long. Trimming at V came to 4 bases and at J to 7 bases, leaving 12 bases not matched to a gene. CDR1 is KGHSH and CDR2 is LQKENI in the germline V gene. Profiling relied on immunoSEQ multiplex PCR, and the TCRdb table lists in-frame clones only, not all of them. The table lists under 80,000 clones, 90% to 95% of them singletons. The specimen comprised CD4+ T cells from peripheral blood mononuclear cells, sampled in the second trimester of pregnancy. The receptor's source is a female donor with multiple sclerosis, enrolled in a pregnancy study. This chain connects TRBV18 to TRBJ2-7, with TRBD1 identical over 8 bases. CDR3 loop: CASSQIGQGAREQYF. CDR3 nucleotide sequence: TGTGCCAGCTCACAGATCGGGCAGGGGGCAAGAGAGCAGTACTTC. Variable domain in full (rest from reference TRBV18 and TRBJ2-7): NAGVMQNPRHLVRRRGQEARLRCSPMKGHSHVYWYRQLPEEGLKFMVYLQKENIIDESGMPKERFSAEFPKEGPSILRIQQVVRGDSAAYFCASSQIGQGAREQYFGPGTRLTVT.